This TCR beta chain is drawn from a study of cytomegalovirus exposure and HLA in healthy donors. Overall study context: About 200 million T cells yielded 117 million unique TCR beta sequences in earlier analysis. Tens of millions of unique TCR sequences came from HLA-typed donors in an early release. Study outcomes and limitations: The later analysis indicated that the majority of CMV-associated TCR beta chains appeared HLA-restricted.

Both 60 Vbeta primers and 13 Jbeta primers went into the PCR. Some clones are missing from TCRdb's copy, which holds only in-frame ones; the method was immunoSEQ multiplex PCR. In the table there are fewer than 300,000 clones, under 90% of which are singletons. A word on this clone: Its antigen is not identified.

Sequencing was done on a sample of PBMCs. This clonotype was sampled from a girl aged 2 to 10 in good health and CMV-seronegative.

CDR3 loop: CAITGVGAGELFF. In DNA, the CDR3 is TGTGCCATCACAGGGGTGGGAGCCGGGGAGCTGTTTTTT. The J gene is TRBJ2-2, the V gene TRBV10-3; the D gene is possibly TRBD1 (6 bases). Trimming removed 7 bases at V and 6 bases at J, with 12 bases between. The germline gives CDR1 ENHRY, CDR2 SYGVKD. This CDR3 is built from 13 residues.